A selection of T cell receptor beta chains follows, all from one sample in a study of T cells in Graves' hyperthyroidism and ophthalmopathy. MiXCR, applied by TCRdb to the multiplex PCR reads, yields one record per CDR3 protein. The repertoire holds a few hundred thousand distinct CDR3 sequences, with 15% to 18% as singletons. The sequenced material came from blood. These receptors originate from a woman between 18 and 29 years old with Graves' hyperthyroidism. CDR3s include the opening cysteine and the closing phenylalanine or tryptophan. The D gene is left open where the match is weak. Clone size is not always given. Where it is, it says once, few, many or a class for expanded clones.

d_call,clone_size,v_call,j_call,cdr3_nt,cdr3_aa
.,once,TRBV27,TRBJ2-7,TGTGCCAGCAGCGCTGGACTGGGACCCAACGAGCAGTACTTC,CASSAGLGPNEQYF
TRBD1,many,TRBV20-1,TRBJ2-7,TGCAGTGCCACCACCTGGGACAGGGTCTCCTACGAGCAGTACTTC,CSATTWDRVSYEQYF
.,.,TRBV4-2,TRBJ2-1,TGTGCCAGCAGCCAAGACGGTGGAACTACCTACAATGAGCAGTTCTTC,CASSQDGGTTYNEQFF
.,.,TRBV5-1,TRBJ2-1,TGCGCCAGCAGCTCCGGGATTTCCTACAATGAGCAGTTCTTC,CASSSGISYNEQFF
TRBD1,many,TRBV6-1,TRBJ1-6,TGTGCCAGCAGCTCCGGGACAGCTAATTCACCCCTCCACTTT,CASSSGTANSPLHF
TRBD1,.,TRBV19,TRBJ2-3,TGTGCCAGTAGTATGCTCCGGGACAGGGGTTCAGATACGCAGTATTTT,CASSMLRDRGSDTQYF
.,.,TRBV7-9,TRBJ2-1,TGTGCCAGCAGCTTAAGCGGCGGGGCGTGGAATGAGCAGTTCTTC,CASSLSGGAWNEQFF
.,few,TRBV12-3/TRBV12-4,TRBJ2-6,TGTGCCAGCAGTTTAGAGGCGGATTTTTACTCTGGGGCCAACGTCCTGACTTTC,CASSLEADFYSGANVLTF
.,many,TRBV11-2,TRBJ2-7,TGTGCCAGCAGCTCCACCTCAGGGTCCTACGAGCAGTACTTC,CASSSTSGSYEQYF
TRBD1,many,TRBV5-6,TRBJ2-1,TGTGCCAGCAGCTTGGTACAGGGGGACAACAATGAGCAGTTCTTC,CASSLVQGDNNEQFF
.,.,TRBV2,TRBJ1-2,TGTGCCAGCAGTGCCCAGTCCTACACCTTC,CASSAQSYTF
.,few,TRBV12-3/TRBV12-4,TRBJ1-2,TGTGCCAGCAGTGACTTCACAGGGTACTATGGCTACACCTTC,CASSDFTGYYGYTF
.,many,TRBV3-1,TRBJ1-5,TGTGCCAGCAGCCAAGCCGGGGGGGGTGGACAGCCCCAGCATTTT,CASSQAGGGGQPQHF
TRBD1,.,TRBV24-1,TRBJ1-2,TGTGCCACCAGTGGTACAGGGGAATTTTGGGGCTACACCTTC,CATSGTGEFWGYTF
.,.,TRBV28,TRBJ2-1,TGTGCCAGCAGTTTCTCCTCTGGGCCTCTGATCTTC,CASSFSSGPLIF
.,.,TRBV7-2,TRBJ2-5,TGTGCCAGCAGCTCAACAGGACTTCTGCAAGAGACCCAGTACTTC,CASSSTGLLQETQYF
.,many,TRBV2,TRBJ1-6,TGTGCCAGCCCGGGACCTGGTAATTCACCCCTCCACTTT,CASPGPGNSPLHF
.,many,TRBV18,TRBJ2-7,TGTGCCAGCTCACCTAGGGACGGGACCTACGAGCAGTACTTC,CASSPRDGTYEQYF
.,many,TRBV12-3/TRBV12-4,TRBJ1-4,TGTGCCAGCAGTTACGACATGGTGGAAAAACTGTTTTTT,CASSYDMVEKLFF
.,once,TRBV20-1,TRBJ2-1,TGCAGTGCAGTTAGCCTAGGCTCCTACAATGAGCAGTTCTTC,CSAVSLGSYNEQFF
TRBD1,many,TRBV28,TRBJ1-2,TGTGCCAGCAGTTTGGCGAACAGGGGCGGGAATGGCTACACCTTC,CASSLANRGGNGYTF
TRBD2,many,TRBV2,TRBJ2-1,TGTGCCAGCAGTGAAGAGGCGGGAGGGACCTACAATGAGCAGTTCTTC,CASSEEAGGTYNEQFF
.,many,TRBV12-3/TRBV12-4,TRBJ1-1,TGTGCCAGCAGAAAAACAGGGATTAATACTGAAGCTTTCTTT,CASRKTGINTEAFF
.,.,TRBV5-5,TRBJ1-2,TGTGCCAGCAGCCCTAACCCGACAGGCGGCTACACCTTC,CASSPNPTGGYTF
.,many,TRBV6-1,TRBJ2-7,TGTGCCAGCAGCCTCAAAACAGCTTTCCTCTCCTACGAGCAGTACTTC,CASSLKTAFLSYEQYF
TRBD1,few,TRBV6-1,TRBJ1-5,TGTGCCAGCAGTCCCCGTGAATTCGTCGGGGACAGGGCCCAGCATTTT,CASSPREFVGDRAQHF
TRBD2,many,TRBV11-1,TRBJ2-7,TGTGCCAGCAGCTTAGGCGGGGGTAGAGACGAGCAGTACTTC,CASSLGGGRDEQYF
.,.,TRBV7-6,TRBJ2-5,TGTGCCAGCAGCGCTTTTGTGTGGGAGACCCAGTACTTC,CASSAFVWETQYF
.,few,TRBV4-2,TRBJ2-2,TGTGCCAGCAGCCAAGAGGGGGTTTTTGACACCGGGGAGCTGTTTTTT,CASSQEGVFDTGELFF
.,.,TRBV14,TRBJ2-7,TGTGCCAGCAGCCAAGGGGAGGCGGGGTCGTTCTACGAGCAGTACTTC,CASSQGEAGSFYEQYF
TRBD1,many,TRBV7-8,TRBJ2-1,TGTGCCAGCAGCTTAGTGGCAGGGGGTGCTATCAATGAGCAGTTCTTC,CASSLVAGGAINEQFF
.,.,TRBV5-1,TRBJ2-3,TGCGCCAGCAGCTTGGGAACATTCACAGATACGCAGTATTTT,CASSLGTFTDTQYF
.,many,TRBV3-1,TRBJ2-2,TGTGCCAGTAAAGGGGCCGCCCTCATCGGGGAGCTGTTTTTT,CASKGAALIGELFF
.,many,TRBV27,TRBJ2-2,TGTGCCAGCAGTTTATCCCAGGCGGGACTTGGGCGAACCGGGGAGCTGTTTTTT,CASSLSQAGLGRTGELFF
.,many,TRBV7-2,TRBJ1-4,TGTGCCAGCAGCTTAGACGGGGGGGGGAATGAAAAACTGTTTTTT,CASSLDGGGNEKLFF
.,many,TRBV20-1,TRBJ2-3,TGCAGTGCATCAGGATACCCAGGGGGGGGACGCACAGATACGCAGTATTTT,CSASGYPGGGRTDTQYF
.,.,TRBV6-2/TRBV6-3,TRBJ2-1,TGTGCCAGCAGTTACCAGGTAACGGGAGCGTACAATGAGCAGTTCTTC,CASSYQVTGAYNEQFF
.,few,TRBV6-2/TRBV6-3,TRBJ2-7,TGTGCCAGCAGCCACAAATGGGGCTACGAGCAGTACTTC,CASSHKWGYEQYF
TRBD2,.,TRBV7-2,TRBJ2-5,TGTGCCAGCAGCTTAGCTGGCGGGAGGGTCTATTCCTACCAAGAGACCCAGTACTTC,CASSLAGGRVYSYQETQYF
.,few,TRBV18,TRBJ1-2,TGTGCCAGCTCACCAAGTTCGGGTGAGGTTGACTATGGCTACACCTTC,CASSPSSGEVDYGYTF
TRBD1,many,TRBV12-3/TRBV12-4,TRBJ2-2,TGTGCCAGCCGTAACTACAGGGGGCTTGGCACCGGGGAGCTGTTTTTT,CASRNYRGLGTGELFF
.,.,TRBV2,TRBJ1-4,TGTGCCAGCAGCCCCGACAGACCAACTAATGAAAAACTGTTTTTT,CASSPDRPTNEKLFF
.,.,TRBV24-1,TRBJ2-2,TGTGCCACCAAGGGGACAACGAACACCGGGGAGCTGTTTTTT,CATKGTTNTGELFF
.,many,TRBV19,TRBJ1-1,TGTGCCAGTAGTATAGAGGCTGGGGGCACTGAAGCTTTCTTT,CASSIEAGGTEAFF
.,few,TRBV19,TRBJ2-1,TGTGCCAGTAGTAAGGGGGGTGGGGACTACAATGAGCAGTTCTTC,CASSKGGGDYNEQFF
TRBD2,many,TRBV12-3/TRBV12-4,TRBJ2-1,TGTGCCAGCAGATTAGCGGGAGGTCCCTACAATGAGCAGTTCTTC,CASRLAGGPYNEQFF
.,many,TRBV5-1,TRBJ2-1,TGCGCCAGCAGCGAGGGACTCCTCGAGCAGTTCTTC,CASSEGLLEQFF
TRBD2,.,TRBV9,TRBJ2-1,TGTGCCAGCAGTCCTCCGGGGAGGGCGGCCTACAATGAGCAGTTCTTC,CASSPPGRAAYNEQFF
.,.,TRBV15,TRBJ2-5,TGTGCCACCAGCAGAGAATTACAGGGTGTAGAGACCCAGTACTTC,CATSRELQGVETQYF
TRBD1,many,TRBV27,TRBJ2-3,TGTGCCAGCAGTTTTGAACAGGGGTTTTCAGATACGCAGTATTTT,CASSFEQGFSDTQYF
.,many,TRBV11-2,TRBJ2-7,TGTGCCAGCAGCTATAGCCCGGGACTCTCCTACGAGCAGTACTTC,CASSYSPGLSYEQYF